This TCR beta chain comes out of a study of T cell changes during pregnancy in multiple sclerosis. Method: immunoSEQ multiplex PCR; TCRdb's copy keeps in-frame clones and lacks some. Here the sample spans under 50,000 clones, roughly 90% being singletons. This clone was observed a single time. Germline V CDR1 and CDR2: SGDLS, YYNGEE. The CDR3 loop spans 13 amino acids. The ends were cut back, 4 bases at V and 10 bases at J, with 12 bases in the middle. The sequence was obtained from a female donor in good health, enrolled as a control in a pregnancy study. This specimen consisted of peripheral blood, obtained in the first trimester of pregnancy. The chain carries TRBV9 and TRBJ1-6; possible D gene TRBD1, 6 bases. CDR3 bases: TGTGCCAGCAGCACCGGACAGTGGTCACCCCTCCACTTT. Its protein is CASSTGQWSPLHF.